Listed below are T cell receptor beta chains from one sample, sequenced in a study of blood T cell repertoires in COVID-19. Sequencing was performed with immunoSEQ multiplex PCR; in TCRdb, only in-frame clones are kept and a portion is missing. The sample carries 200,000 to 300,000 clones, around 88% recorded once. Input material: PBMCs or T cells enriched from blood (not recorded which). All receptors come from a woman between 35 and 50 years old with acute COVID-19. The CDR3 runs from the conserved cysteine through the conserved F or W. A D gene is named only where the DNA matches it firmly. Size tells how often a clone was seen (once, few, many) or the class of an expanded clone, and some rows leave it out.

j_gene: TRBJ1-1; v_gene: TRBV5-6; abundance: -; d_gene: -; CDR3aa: CASSLGGNTEAFF; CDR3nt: TGTGCCAGCAGCTTAGGGGGAAACACTGAAGCTTTCTTT
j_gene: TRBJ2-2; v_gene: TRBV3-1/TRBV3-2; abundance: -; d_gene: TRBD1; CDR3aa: CASSQGQGSSGELFF; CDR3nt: TGTGCCAGCAGCCAGGGACAGGGGAGTTCCGGGGAGCTGTTTTTT
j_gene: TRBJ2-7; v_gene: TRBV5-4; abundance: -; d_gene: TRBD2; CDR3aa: CASSFSGGPSYEQYF; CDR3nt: TGTGCCAGCAGCTTTAGCGGGGGTCCCTCCTACGAGCAGTACTTC
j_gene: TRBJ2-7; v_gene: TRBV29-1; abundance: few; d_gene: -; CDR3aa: CSVENDSSYEQYF; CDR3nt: TGCAGCGTTGAAAACGACAGTTCCTACGAGCAGTACTTC
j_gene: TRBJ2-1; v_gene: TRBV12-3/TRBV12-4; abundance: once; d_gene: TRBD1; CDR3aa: CASSRQGQQFF; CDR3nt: TGTGCCAGCAGTCGACAGGGGCAACAGTTCTTC
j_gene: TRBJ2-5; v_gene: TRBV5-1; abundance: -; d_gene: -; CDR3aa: CASSLGSAGGETQYF; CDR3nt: TGCGCCAGCAGCCTGGGATCCGCCGGGGGAGAGACCCAGTACTTC
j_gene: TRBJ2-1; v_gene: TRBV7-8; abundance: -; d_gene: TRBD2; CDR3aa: CASSLGLAGANNEQFF; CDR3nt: TGTGCCAGCAGCCTGGGACTAGCGGGGGCCAACAATGAGCAGTTCTTC
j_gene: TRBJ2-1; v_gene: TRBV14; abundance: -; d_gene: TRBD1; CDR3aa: CASSLRDRGHEQFF; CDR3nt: TGTGCCAGCAGCCTTAGGGACAGGGGCCATGAGCAGTTCTTC
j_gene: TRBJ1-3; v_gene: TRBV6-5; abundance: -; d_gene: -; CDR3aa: CASIETGSGNTIYF; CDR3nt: TGTGCCAGCATCGAAACGGGCTCTGGAAACACCATATATTTT
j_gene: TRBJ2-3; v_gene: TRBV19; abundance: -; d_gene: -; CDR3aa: CASSMTAVGHTQYF; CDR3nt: TGTGCCAGTAGTATGACGGCGGTCGGCCATACGCAGTATTTT
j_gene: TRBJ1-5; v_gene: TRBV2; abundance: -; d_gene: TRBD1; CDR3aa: CASRGTGEWQPQHF; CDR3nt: TGTGCCAGCAGGGGGACAGGGGAATGGCAGCCCCAGCATTTT
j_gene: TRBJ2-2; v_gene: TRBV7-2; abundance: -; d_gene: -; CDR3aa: CASSLDGGAGELFF; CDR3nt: TGTGCCAGCAGCTTAGATGGAGGTGCCGGGGAGCTGTTTTTT
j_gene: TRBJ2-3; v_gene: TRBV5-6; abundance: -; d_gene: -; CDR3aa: CASSSGRTDTQYF; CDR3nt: TGTGCCAGCAGCTCGGGTCGCACAGATACGCAGTATTTT
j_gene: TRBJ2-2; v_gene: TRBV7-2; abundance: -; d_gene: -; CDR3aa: CASSWDTPTGELFF; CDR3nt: TGTGCCAGCAGCTGGGACACTCCCACCGGGGAGCTGTTTTTT
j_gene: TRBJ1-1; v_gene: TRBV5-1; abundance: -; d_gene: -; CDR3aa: CASSWGTPSDTEAFF; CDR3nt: TGCGCCAGCAGCTGGGGGACTCCGTCGGACACTGAAGCTTTCTTT
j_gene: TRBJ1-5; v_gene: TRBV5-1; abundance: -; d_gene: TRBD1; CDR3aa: CASSLGDRPLAPQHF; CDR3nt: TGCGCCAGCAGCTTAGGGGACAGGCCACTGGCGCCCCAGCATTTT
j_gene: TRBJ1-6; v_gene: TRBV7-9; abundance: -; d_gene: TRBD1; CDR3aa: CASSLSGGQGNSPLHF; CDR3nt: TGTGCCAGCAGCCTCTCCGGGGGACAGGGTAATTCACCCCTCCACTTT
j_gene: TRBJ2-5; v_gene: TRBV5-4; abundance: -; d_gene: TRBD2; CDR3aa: CASSLLAGGETQYF; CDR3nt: TGTGCCAGCAGCTTGCTGGCGGGAGGTGAGACCCAGTACTTC
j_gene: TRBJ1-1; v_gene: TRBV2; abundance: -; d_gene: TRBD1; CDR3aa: CASSWTTFGDSENTEAFF; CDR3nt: TGTGCCAGCAGTTGGACGACCTTCGGGGACAGCGAGAACACTGAAGCTTTCTTT
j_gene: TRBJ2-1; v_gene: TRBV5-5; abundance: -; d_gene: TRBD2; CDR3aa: CASSWADTSGANEQFF; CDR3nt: TGTGCCAGCAGCTGGGCCGACACTAGCGGTGCTAATGAGCAGTTCTTC
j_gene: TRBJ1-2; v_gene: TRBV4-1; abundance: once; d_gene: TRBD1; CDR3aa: CASSQVPRDRDGYTF; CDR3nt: TGCGCCAGCAGCCAAGTCCCCCGGGACAGGGACGGCTACACCTTC
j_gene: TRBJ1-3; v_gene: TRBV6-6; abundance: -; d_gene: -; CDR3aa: CASSYPQGYTIYF; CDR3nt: TGTGCCAGCAGTTACCCGCAGGGTTACACCATATATTTT
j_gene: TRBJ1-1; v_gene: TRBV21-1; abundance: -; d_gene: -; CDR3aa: CASSKEDTPAEAFF; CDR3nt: TGTGCCAGCAGCAAAGAGGACACCCCCGCTGAAGCTTTCTTT
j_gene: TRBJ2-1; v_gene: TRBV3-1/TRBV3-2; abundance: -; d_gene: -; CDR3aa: CASSHTTRAPSYNEQFF; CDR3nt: TGTGCCAGCAGCCACACCACTAGGGCCCCCTCCTACAATGAGCAGTTCTTC
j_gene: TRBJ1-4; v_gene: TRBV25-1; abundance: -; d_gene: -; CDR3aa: CASSGTRANEKLFF; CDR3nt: TGTGCCAGCAGTGGGACACGCGCAAATGAAAAACTGTTTTTT
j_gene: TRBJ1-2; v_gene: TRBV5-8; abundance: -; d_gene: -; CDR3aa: CASSLREGEKGYTF; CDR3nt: TGTGCCAGCAGCTTAAGAGAGGGGGAGAAGGGCTACACCTTC